This note documents a single TCR beta chain sequence. This record belongs to a study of T cell changes during pregnancy in multiple sclerosis. The table came from immunoSEQ multiplex PCR; TCRdb's copy has only in-frame clones and leaves some out. The table lists over 35,000 clones, over 75% of them singletons. This specimen was CD8+ T cells from peripheral blood mononuclear cells, taken before pregnancy. The receptor was derived from a female donor with multiple sclerosis, enrolled in a pregnancy study.

In nucleotides, the CDR3 is TGTGCCAGCAGCACCCGGGGGGGGGTGAACACTGAAGCTTTCTTT. This translates into CASSTRGGVNTEAFF. This sequence joins TRBV13 and TRBJ1-1; a weak D match, TRBD1 (5 bases). The CDR3 has 15 residues. CDR1 and CDR2 from the germline V gene are PRHDT and FYEKMQ (reference sequence). Trimming cost V 5 bases and J 0 bases, with 13 bases left between them.